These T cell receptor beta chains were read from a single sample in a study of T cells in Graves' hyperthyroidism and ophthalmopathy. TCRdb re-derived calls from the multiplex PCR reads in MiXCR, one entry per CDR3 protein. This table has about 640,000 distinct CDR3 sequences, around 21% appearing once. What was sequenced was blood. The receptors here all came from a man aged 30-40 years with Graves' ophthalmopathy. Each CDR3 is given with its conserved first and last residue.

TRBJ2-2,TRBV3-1,CASSQLRNTGELFF
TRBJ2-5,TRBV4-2,CASSQPGTVEETQYF
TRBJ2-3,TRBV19,CASSIAGAPTDTQYF
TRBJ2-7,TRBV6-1,CASSRGGQGARSSYEQYF
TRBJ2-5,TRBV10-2,CASSDSHPGETQYF
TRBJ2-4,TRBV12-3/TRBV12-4,CASSPSQTAEFQYF
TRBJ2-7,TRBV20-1,CSAREGIVDEQYF
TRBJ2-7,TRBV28,CASSLRGLDEQYF
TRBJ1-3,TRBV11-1,CASSLERAFSGNTIYF
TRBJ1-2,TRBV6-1,CASSRKSSTGYLLRGYTF
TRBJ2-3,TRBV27,CASRTGTVSTDTQYF
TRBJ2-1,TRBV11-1,CASSSTVYNEQFF
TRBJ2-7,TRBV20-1,CSARAMPSGTNTLSYEQYF
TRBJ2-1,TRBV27,CASSSMGGTTYNEQFF
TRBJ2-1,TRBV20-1,CSARGTSGSSTNEQFF
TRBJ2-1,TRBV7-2,CASSPGGGKYNEQFF
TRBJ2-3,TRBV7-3,CASSLGSAMSTDTQYF
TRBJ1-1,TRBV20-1,CSAKDREFTEAFF
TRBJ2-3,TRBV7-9,CASSAPGLQGTDTQYF
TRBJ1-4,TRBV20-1,CSAQGENEKLFF
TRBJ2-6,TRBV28,CASSFGTGRSGANVLTF
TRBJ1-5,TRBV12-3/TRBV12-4,CASTHGTAPNQPQHF
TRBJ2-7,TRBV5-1,CASSSGTGVDEQYF
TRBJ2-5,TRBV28,CASRSNRGPQETQYF
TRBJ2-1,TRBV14,CASSPSRTGGNEQFF
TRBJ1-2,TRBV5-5,CASSPDAGRGSYGYTF
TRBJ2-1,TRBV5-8,CASSLGGRSNGQFF
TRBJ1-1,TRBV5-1,CASSLGGATTEAFF
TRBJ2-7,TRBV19,CASRRSSGIDYEQYF
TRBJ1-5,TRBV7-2,CASSLAYNQPQHF
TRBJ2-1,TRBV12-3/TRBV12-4,CASRPREGPGGEQFF